This TCR beta chain was sequenced during a study of control samples from healthy donors and cancer patients. Trimming left V 2 bases short and J 7 bases short, with 9 bases between. The CDR3 contains 13 residues. Germline V gives CDR1 LNHDA, CDR2 SQIVND (reference sequence). The repertoire was sequenced with immunoSEQ multiplex PCR; TCRdb's copy has only in-frame clones and lacks some. This repertoire shows over 200,000 clones, roughly 80% found once; its top ten account for about 14%. V gene TRBV19 combines with J gene TRBJ2-1; D gene uncertain. Specimen: PBMCs. The sequence was collected from a woman in her sixties or seventies with lung cancer. The CDR3: CASSITFRNEQFF. DNA of the CDR3: TGTGCCAGTAGTATAACCTTCCGGAATGAGCAGTTCTTC.